Each of the 4 T cell receptor beta chains below was sequenced from the same sample in a study of T cells in Graves' hyperthyroidism and ophthalmopathy. Regions amplified from RNA transcripts were the TCR beta CDR3 regions. The HTBI set primed first-round TCR CDR3 RT-PCR. MiXCR, applied by TCRdb to the multiplex PCR reads, yields one record per CDR3 protein. The repertoire has about 840,000 distinct CDR3 sequences, more than 30% of them found once; the top ten carry over 8%. The sample comprised blood. Receptors originate from a man aged 18-30 years with Graves' hyperthyroidism.

The chain is built from TRBV15 and TRBJ1-6; D is ambiguous. Trimming pared 4 bases from V and 11 bases from J, leaving 9 bases between. Germline CDR1 LNHNV, CDR2 YYDKDF (reference sequence). CDR3 size: 12 residues. The CDR3 DNA sequence: TGTGCCACCAGCAAGGGTCAGGCACCCCTCCACTTT. Its translation: CATSKGQAPLHF. The full variable domain, rest sourced from reference TRBV15 and TRBJ1-6, is DAMVIQNPRYQVTQFGKPVTLSCSQTLNHNVMYWYQQKSSQAPKLLFHYYDKDFNNEADTPDNFQSRRPNTSFCFLDIRSPGLGDTAMYLCATSKGQAPLHFGNGTRLTVT.

The rearrangement joins TRBV5-6 to TRBJ1-6; possibly TRBD1 for D (5 bases). Germline values: CDR1 SGHDT, CDR2 YYEEEE. This CDR3 has 14 residues. Trimming cost V 4 bases and J 8 bases, with 13 bases left between them. CDR3 amino acids: CASSLTGTYSPLHF. CDR3 coding DNA: TGTGCCAGCAGCCTGACCGGGACGTATTCACCCCTCCACTTT.

About this clonotype itself: A read error is possible here, since a much larger clone lies one base away. The chain employs TRBV7-2 and TRBJ2-7, with 7 bases identical to TRBD1. The V gene's germline CDR1 is SGHTA and CDR2 FQGNSA. V lost 5 bases to trimming and J lost 4 bases; unmatched junction nucleotides: 8. This CDR3 has 14 residues. The CDR3 nucleotides read TGTGCCAGCAGCCACGCGACAGGGCCATACGAGCAGTACTTC. It specifies CASSHATGPYEQYF.

Many counts were recorded for this clonotype. The gene calls are TRBV29-1 and TRBJ1-5, with TRBD1 matching over 7 bases. J was trimmed by 2 bases and V by 6 bases; bases with no gene match: 10. This CDR3 is built from 15 residues. Per the germline V gene, CDR1 is SQVTM and CDR2 is ANQGSEA. The CDR3 bases are TGCAGCGTCACCACAGGGGATGGAGGCAATCAGCCCCAGCATTTT. Translating it yields CSVTTGDGGNQPQHF.